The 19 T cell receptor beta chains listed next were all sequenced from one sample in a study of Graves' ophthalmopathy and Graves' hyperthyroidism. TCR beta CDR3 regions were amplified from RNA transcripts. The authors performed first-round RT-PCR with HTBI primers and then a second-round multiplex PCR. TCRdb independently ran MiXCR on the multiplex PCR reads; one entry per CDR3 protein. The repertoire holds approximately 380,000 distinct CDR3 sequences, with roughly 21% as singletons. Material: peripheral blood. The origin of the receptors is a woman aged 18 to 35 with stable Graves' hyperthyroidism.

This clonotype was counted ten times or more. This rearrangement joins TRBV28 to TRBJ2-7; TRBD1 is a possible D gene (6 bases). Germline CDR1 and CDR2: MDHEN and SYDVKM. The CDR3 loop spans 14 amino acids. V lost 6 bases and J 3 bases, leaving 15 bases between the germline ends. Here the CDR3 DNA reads TGTGCCAGCAGCACCCCCAGGGGTAGCTACGAGCAGTACTTC. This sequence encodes CASSTPRGSYEQYF.

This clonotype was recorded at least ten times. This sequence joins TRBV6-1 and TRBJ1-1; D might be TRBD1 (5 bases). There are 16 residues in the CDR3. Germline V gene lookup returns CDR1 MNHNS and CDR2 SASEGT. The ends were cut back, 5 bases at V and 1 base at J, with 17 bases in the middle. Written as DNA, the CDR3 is TGTGCCAGCAGTCCCCCCCCAGGGCGTACGAACACTGAAGCTTTCTTT. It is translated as CASSPPPGRTNTEAFF.

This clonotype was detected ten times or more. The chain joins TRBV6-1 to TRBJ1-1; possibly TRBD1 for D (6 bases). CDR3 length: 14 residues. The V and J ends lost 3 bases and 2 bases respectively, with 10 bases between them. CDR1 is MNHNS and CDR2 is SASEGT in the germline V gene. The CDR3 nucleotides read TGTGCCAGCAGTGAGCAGGGGAGAAACACTGAAGCTTTCTTT. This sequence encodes CASSEQGRNTEAFF.

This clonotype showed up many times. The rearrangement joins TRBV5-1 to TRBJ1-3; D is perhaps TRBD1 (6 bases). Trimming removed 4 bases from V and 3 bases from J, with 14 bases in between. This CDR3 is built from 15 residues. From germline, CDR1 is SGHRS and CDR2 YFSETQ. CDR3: CASSKRQALGNTIYF. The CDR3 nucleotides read TGCGCCAGCAGCAAGCGACAGGCACTTGGAAACACCATATATTTT.

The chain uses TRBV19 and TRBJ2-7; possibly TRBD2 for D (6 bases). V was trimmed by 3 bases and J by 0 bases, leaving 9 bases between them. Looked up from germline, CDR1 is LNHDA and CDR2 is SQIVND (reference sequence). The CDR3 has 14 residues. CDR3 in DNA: TGTGCCAGTAGTATGCGGGACGGCTCCTACGAGCAGTACTTC. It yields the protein CASSMRDGSYEQYF.

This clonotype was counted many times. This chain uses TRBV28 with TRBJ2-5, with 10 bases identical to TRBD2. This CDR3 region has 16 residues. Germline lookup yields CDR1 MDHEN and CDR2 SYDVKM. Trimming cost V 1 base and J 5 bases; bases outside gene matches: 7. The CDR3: CASSLFLGLALETQYF. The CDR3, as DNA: TGTGCCAGCAGTTTATTCTTGGGACTAGCGTTGGAGACCCAGTACTTC.

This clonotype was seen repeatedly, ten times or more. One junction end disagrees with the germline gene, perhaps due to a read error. In DNA, the CDR3 is TGTGCTAGTGGTTTGGTACTCCGAGCAGGCAAGTTTTTTTACTCCAAAAACATTAAGTACTTC. Translation gives CASGLVLRAGKFFYSKNIKYF. The chain has TRBV12-5 and TRBJ2-4; D unclear. This CDR3 is 21 amino acids long. CDR1 and CDR2 (germline): LGHNT, FRNRAP.

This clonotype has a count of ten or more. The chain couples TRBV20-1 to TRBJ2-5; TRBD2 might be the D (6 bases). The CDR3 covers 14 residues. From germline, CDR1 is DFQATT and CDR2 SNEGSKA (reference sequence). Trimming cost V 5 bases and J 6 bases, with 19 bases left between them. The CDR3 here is CSAARLDHIKTQYF. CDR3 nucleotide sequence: TGCAGTGCTGCCAGACTAGATCATATAAAGACCCAGTACTTC.

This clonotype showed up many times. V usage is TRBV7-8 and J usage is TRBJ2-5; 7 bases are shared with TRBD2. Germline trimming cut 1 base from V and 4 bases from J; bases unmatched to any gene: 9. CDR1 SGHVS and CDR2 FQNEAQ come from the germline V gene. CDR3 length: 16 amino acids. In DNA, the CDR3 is TGTGCCAGCAGCTTAGGCGGCAGGCGGGAGCGAGAGACCCAGTACTTC. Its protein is CASSLGGRRERETQYF.

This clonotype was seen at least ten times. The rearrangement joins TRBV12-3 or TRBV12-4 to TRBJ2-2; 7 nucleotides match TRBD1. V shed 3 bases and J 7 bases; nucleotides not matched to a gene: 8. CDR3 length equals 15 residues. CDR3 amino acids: CASSFLTGANGELFF. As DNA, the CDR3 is TGTGCCAGCAGTTTTTTAACAGGGGCTAACGGGGAGCTGTTTTTT.

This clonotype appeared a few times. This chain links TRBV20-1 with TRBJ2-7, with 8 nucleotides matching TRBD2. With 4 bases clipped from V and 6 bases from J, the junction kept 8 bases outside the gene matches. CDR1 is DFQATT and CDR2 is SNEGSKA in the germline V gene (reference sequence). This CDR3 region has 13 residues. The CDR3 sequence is CSAMPGLVPEQYF. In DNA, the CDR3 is TGCAGTGCTATGCCGGGACTAGTACCCGAGCAGTACTTC.

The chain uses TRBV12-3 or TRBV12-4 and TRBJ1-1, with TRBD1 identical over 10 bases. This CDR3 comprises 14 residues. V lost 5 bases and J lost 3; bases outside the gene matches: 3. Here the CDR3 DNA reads TGTGCCAGCAGTAGGGGGACAGGGGACACTGAAGCTTTCTTT. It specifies CASSRGTGDTEAFF.

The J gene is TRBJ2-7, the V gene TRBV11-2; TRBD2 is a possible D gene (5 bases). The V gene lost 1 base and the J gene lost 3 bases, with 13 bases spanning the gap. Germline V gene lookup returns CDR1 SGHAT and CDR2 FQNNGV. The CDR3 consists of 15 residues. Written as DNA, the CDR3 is TGTGCCAGCAGCTTAGTGAAGGACGGGGACTACGAGCAGTACTTC. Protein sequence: CASSLVKDGDYEQYF.

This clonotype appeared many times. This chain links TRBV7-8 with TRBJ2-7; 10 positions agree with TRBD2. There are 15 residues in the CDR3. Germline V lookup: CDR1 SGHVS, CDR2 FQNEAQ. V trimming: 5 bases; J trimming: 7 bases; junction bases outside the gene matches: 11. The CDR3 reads CASSVAASGSLEQYF. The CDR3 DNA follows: TGTGCCAGCAGCGTTGCCGCTAGCGGGAGTCTAGAGCAGTACTTC.

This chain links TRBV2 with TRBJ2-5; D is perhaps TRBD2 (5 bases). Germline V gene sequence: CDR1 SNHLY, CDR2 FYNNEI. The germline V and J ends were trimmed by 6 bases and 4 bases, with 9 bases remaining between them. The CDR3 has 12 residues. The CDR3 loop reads CASRTTGETQYF. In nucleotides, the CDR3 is TGTGCCAGCAGGACTACGGGAGAGACCCAGTACTTC. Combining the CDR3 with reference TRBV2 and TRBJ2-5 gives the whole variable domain EPEVTQTPSHQVTQMGQEVILRCVPISNHLYFYWYRQILGQKVEFLVSFYNNEISEKSEIFDDQFSVERPDGSNFTLKIRSTKLEDSAMYFCASRTTGETQYFGPGTRLLVL.

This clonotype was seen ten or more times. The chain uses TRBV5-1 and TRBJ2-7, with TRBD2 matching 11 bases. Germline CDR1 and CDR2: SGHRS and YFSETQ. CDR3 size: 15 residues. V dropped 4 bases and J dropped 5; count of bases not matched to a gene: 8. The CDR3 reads CASSGGLAESHEQYF. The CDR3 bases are TGCGCCAGCAGCGGGGGACTAGCGGAATCCCACGAGCAGTACTTC.

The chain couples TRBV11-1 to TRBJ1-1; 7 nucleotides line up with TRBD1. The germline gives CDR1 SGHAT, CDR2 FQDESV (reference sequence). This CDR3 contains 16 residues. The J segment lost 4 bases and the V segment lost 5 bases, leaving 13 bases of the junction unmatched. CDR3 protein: CASSAYQQGFFTEAFF. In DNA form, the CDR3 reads TGTGCCAGCAGCGCCTACCAACAGGGGTTTTTCACTGAAGCTTTCTTT.

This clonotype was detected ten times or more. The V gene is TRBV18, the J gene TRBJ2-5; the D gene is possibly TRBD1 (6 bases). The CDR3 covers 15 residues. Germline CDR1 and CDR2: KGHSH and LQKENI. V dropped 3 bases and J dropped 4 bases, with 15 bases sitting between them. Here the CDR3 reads CASSPATGIPETQYF. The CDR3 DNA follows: TGTGCCAGCTCACCGGCTACAGGGATCCCAGAGACCCAGTACTTC.

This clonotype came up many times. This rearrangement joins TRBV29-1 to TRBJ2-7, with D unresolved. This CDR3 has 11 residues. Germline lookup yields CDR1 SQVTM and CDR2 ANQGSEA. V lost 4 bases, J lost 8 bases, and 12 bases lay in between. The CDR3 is CSVAHVDQQYF. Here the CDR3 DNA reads TGCAGCGTTGCCCACGTGGACCAGCAGTACTTC.